This is a list of T cell receptor beta chains from one sample in a study of blood T cell repertoires in COVID-19. Assay: immunoSEQ multiplex PCR; the TCRdb copy retains only in-frame clones and omits some. The table records about 68,000 clones, around 83% of them present only once. Sequencing input: peripheral blood. Every receptor here comes from a man aged 45-65 years with acute or convalescent COVID-19. Each CDR3 is given with its conserved first and last residue. D genes are given only for firm matches. Where a row states a size, it is once, few, many or the class of an expanded clone; other rows omit it.

V	D	size	J	DNA	CDR3
TRBV18	.	.	TRBJ2-1	TGTGCCAGCTCACCCGTCGAGGAGGCCGGGCATGAGCAGTTCTTC	CASSPVEEAGHEQFF
TRBV14	TRBD2	.	TRBJ2-2	TGTGCCAGCAGCCACCTAGCGGGGACCGGGGAGCTGTTTTTT	CASSHLAGTGELFF
TRBV3-1/TRBV3-2	TRBD1	.	TRBJ1-2	TGTGCCAGCAGCCAAGTTACCGACAGGGTTGACGGCTACACCTTC	CASSQVTDRVDGYTF
TRBV6-4	.	.	TRBJ2-7	TGTGCCAGCAGTGACACGTACAGGGACGAGCAGTACTTC	CASSDTYRDEQYF
TRBV5-4	TRBD1	.	TRBJ1-2	TGTGCCAGCAGCTTGCGGCAAACAGGGGGCGTTCTTGGCTACACCTTC	CASSLRQTGGVLGYTF
TRBV24-1	TRBD1	.	TRBJ1-2	TGTGCCACCAGCCGACAGGGGGCTAGCTACACCTTC	CATSRQGASYTF
TRBV5-1	TRBD2	.	TRBJ2-5	TGCGCCAGCGGCGGGGGAGCCCTCCAAGAGACCCAGTACTTC	CASGGGALQETQYF
TRBV30	.	once	TRBJ2-1	TGTGCCTGGTCTACAGGGAAGTACAATGAGCAGTTCTTC	CAWSTGKYNEQFF
TRBV6-5	.	.	TRBJ1-2	TGTGCCAGTGTACAGGATAACTATGGCTACACCTTC	CASVQDNYGYTF
TRBV28	TRBD2	.	TRBJ2-5	TGTGCCAGCAGTTTGGGAGGGAGAGAGACCCAGTACTTC	CASSLGGRETQYF
TRBV27	TRBD1	.	TRBJ1-2	TGTGCCAGCAGTTTGACAGGGCCCTATGGCTACACCTTC	CASSLTGPYGYTF
TRBV28	.	.	TRBJ1-2	TGTGCCAGCAGCCCGGACACCTACTATGGCTACACCTTC	CASSPDTYYGYTF
TRBV2	.	.	TRBJ1-5	TGTGCCAGCAGCGGGGGTTATAGCAATCAGCCCCAGCATTTT	CASSGGYSNQPQHF
TRBV28	.	.	TRBJ2-5	TGTGCCAGCAGTTTAGGGGGGTGGGGTGAGACCCAGTACTTC	CASSLGGWGETQYF
TRBV27	.	medium-sized	TRBJ1-2	TGTGCCAGCAGTTTATGGGCAGGCGTAAACTATGGCTACACCTTC	CASSLWAGVNYGYTF
TRBV6-5	TRBD1	.	TRBJ1-3	TGTGCCAGCGAAGGGGGCTCCGGAAACACCATATATTTT	CASEGGSGNTIYF
TRBV9	.	.	TRBJ2-1	TGTGCCAGCAGCTCAGTAGGGGCCCCCTACAATGAGCAGTTCTTC	CASSSVGAPYNEQFF
TRBV7-6	.	.	TRBJ1-1	TGTGCCAGCAGCTTAGAAGGACACACGAACACTGAAGCTTTCTTT	CASSLEGHTNTEAFF
TRBV7-6	.	once	TRBJ2-1	TGTGCCAGCAGCTTAGCGGCCGGGAGCTCCTACAATGAGCAGTTCTTC	CASSLAAGSSYNEQFF
TRBV27	.	.	TRBJ2-5	TGTGCCAGCAGAAGAGCGGAGAAGGGAGAGACCCAGTACTTC	CASRRAEKGETQYF
TRBV27	TRBD2	.	TRBJ2-2	TGTGCCAGCAGTCCCCGACTAGCGGGAGCCACCGGGGAGCTGTTTTTT	CASSPRLAGATGELFF
TRBV6-5	TRBD1	.	TRBJ1-6	TGTGCCAGCAGTTACTCCACAGGGGGTAATTCACCCCTCCACTTT	CASSYSTGGNSPLHF
TRBV6-5	.	.	TRBJ1-1	TGTGCCAGCAGCTTTTTTCTGAACACTGAAGCTTTCTTT	CASSFFLNTEAFF
TRBV5-4	TRBD1	.	TRBJ1-2	TGTGCCAGCAGCCCGGGAAATCGGGTGACAGGGACTAACTATGGCTACACCTTC	CASSPGNRVTGTNYGYTF
TRBV5-1	TRBD2	.	TRBJ2-7	TGCGCCAGCCAAGCGGCGGGAGGCCCCTACGAGCAGTACTTC	CASQAAGGPYEQYF
TRBV6-6	TRBD1	.	TRBJ1-3	TGTGCCAGCAGTTACCCCGTGACAGGGGCAAGAAACACCATATATTTT	CASSYPVTGARNTIYF
TRBV24-1	.	.	TRBJ1-2	TGTGCCACCAGTGATTCCCAGGGTGCCAACTATGGCTACACCTTC	CATSDSQGANYGYTF